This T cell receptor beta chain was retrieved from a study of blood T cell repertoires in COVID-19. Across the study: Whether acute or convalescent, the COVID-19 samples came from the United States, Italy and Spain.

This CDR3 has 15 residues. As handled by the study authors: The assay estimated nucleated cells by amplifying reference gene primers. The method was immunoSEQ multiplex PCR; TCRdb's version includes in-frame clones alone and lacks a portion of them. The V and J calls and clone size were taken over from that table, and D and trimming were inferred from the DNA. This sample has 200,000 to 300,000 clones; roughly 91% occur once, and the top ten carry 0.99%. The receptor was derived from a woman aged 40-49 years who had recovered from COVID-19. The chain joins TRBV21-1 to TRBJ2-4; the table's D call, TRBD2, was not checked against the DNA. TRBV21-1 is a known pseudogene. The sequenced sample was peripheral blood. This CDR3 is CASSPQTSGRGIQYF. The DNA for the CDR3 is TGTGCCAGCAGCCCCCAGACTAGCGGAAGGGGCATTCAGTACTTC.